These T cell receptor beta chains were read from a single sample in a study of siplizumab effects on memory and regulatory T cells. Assay used: immunoSEQ multiplex PCR; TCRdb lists only in-frame clones, some missing. Among 85,000 or so clones listed, 85% to 95% were seen once. The sample comprised CD8+ T cells sorted from blood. These receptors originate from a human donor in good health. Each CDR3 is given with its conserved first and last residue. D genes are given only for firm matches. A row's size may be missing; if present it is once, few, many or a size class.

d_call: TRBD2; j_call: TRBJ2-6; v_call: TRBV13; clone_size: .; cdr3_nt: TGTGCCAGCAGCTTACCGACTAGCAGAAACCCCTCTGGGGCCAACGTCCTGACTTTC; cdr3_aa: CASSLPTSRNPSGANVLTF
d_call: .; j_call: TRBJ2-1; v_call: TRBV29-1; clone_size: .; cdr3_nt: TGCAGCGTTGAAAGTAGTCAGGCCTACAATGAGCAGTTCTTC; cdr3_aa: CSVESSQAYNEQFF
d_call: TRBD1; j_call: TRBJ2-1; v_call: TRBV5-8; clone_size: .; cdr3_nt: TGTGCCAGCAGCTTAGACAGGGGCGTCCACAATGAGCAGTTCTTC; cdr3_aa: CASSLDRGVHNEQFF
d_call: .; j_call: TRBJ2-2; v_call: TRBV28; clone_size: .; cdr3_nt: TGTGCCAGCAGTTTACTGGGGAACACCGGGGAGCTGTTTTTT; cdr3_aa: CASSLLGNTGELFF
d_call: .; j_call: TRBJ1-2; v_call: TRBV9; clone_size: .; cdr3_nt: TGTGCCAGCAGCGGCGCGGACGGCGCCTATGGCTACACCTTC; cdr3_aa: CASSGADGAYGYTF
d_call: TRBD2; j_call: TRBJ2-2; v_call: TRBV10-1; clone_size: .; cdr3_nt: TGCGCCAGCAGTGATTCCGGGACTAGCGGGAATGTCGGGGAGCTGTTTTTT; cdr3_aa: CASSDSGTSGNVGELFF
d_call: TRBD1; j_call: TRBJ1-4; v_call: TRBV5-4; clone_size: .; cdr3_nt: TGTGCCAGCAGCGGTGGGACAGAGGAACTGTTTTTT; cdr3_aa: CASSGGTEELFF
d_call: .; j_call: TRBJ1-2; v_call: TRBV11-2; clone_size: .; cdr3_nt: TGTGCCAGCAGCTTAGGGGTGAGAGCTAACTATGGCTACACCTTC; cdr3_aa: CASSLGVRANYGYTF
d_call: .; j_call: TRBJ2-5; v_call: TRBV7-9; clone_size: .; cdr3_nt: TGTGCCAGCAGCTTTGTCACGGGGACCAACCAGACCCAGTACTTC; cdr3_aa: CASSFVTGTNQTQYF
d_call: .; j_call: TRBJ2-3; v_call: TRBV6-4; clone_size: .; cdr3_nt: TGTGCCAGCAGGGGGGACGGGACAGATACGCAGTATTTT; cdr3_aa: CASRGDGTDTQYF
d_call: .; j_call: TRBJ2-7; v_call: TRBV27; clone_size: .; cdr3_nt: TGTGCCAGCAGTTTCAGGGCAGGGGGGTACGAGCAGTACTTC; cdr3_aa: CASSFRAGGYEQYF
d_call: TRBD2; j_call: TRBJ2-1; v_call: TRBV10-3; clone_size: once; cdr3_nt: TGTGCCATCAGTGAGCCTGGGACTAGCGGGAGAGTGGAGCAGTTCTTC; cdr3_aa: CAISEPGTSGRVEQFF
d_call: TRBD1; j_call: TRBJ2-1; v_call: TRBV5-1; clone_size: once; cdr3_nt: TGCGCCAGCAGCCCCACACTGGACAGGGACAATGAGCAGTTCTTC; cdr3_aa: CASSPTLDRDNEQFF
d_call: TRBD2; j_call: TRBJ2-7; v_call: TRBV28; clone_size: .; cdr3_nt: TGTGCCAGCATGGGGACTAGCGTCTACTACGAGCAGTACTTC; cdr3_aa: CASMGTSVYYEQYF
d_call: .; j_call: TRBJ1-2; v_call: TRBV29-1; clone_size: .; cdr3_nt: TGCAGCGTTGAAGGACTCGAGGAGACCAACTATGGCTACACCTTC; cdr3_aa: CSVEGLEETNYGYTF
d_call: .; j_call: TRBJ1-1; v_call: TRBV5-1; clone_size: .; cdr3_nt: TGCGCCAGCAGCTACTCTGGGAGCCCGAACACTGAAGCTTTCTTT; cdr3_aa: CASSYSGSPNTEAFF
d_call: .; j_call: TRBJ1-1; v_call: TRBV7-8; clone_size: once; cdr3_nt: TGTGCCAGCAGCCCTGGGGGCTCTGAAGCTTTCTTT; cdr3_aa: CASSPGGSEAFF
d_call: .; j_call: TRBJ2-5; v_call: TRBV9; clone_size: .; cdr3_nt: TGTGCCAGCAGCCCCCGCCTAGCGCAGACCCAGTACTTC; cdr3_aa: CASSPRLAQTQYF
d_call: TRBD1; j_call: TRBJ1-2; v_call: TRBV7-9; clone_size: .; cdr3_nt: TGTGCCAGCAGCTTAGCTACAGGGGGTGGCTACACCTTC; cdr3_aa: CASSLATGGGYTF
d_call: TRBD1; j_call: TRBJ1-2; v_call: TRBV19; clone_size: once; cdr3_nt: TGTGCCAGTAGCCCCTACAGGGGCTCAGATGGCTACACCTTC; cdr3_aa: CASSPYRGSDGYTF
d_call: .; j_call: TRBJ2-7; v_call: TRBV7-2; clone_size: .; cdr3_nt: TGTGCCAGCAGCTTAAATTACGAGCAGTACTTC; cdr3_aa: CASSLNYEQYF
d_call: .; j_call: TRBJ1-5; v_call: TRBV19; clone_size: once; cdr3_nt: TGTGCCAGTAGTGTCCAGATCGGGCGCAATCAGCCCCAGCATTTT; cdr3_aa: CASSVQIGRNQPQHF
d_call: TRBD1; j_call: TRBJ2-2; v_call: TRBV29-1; clone_size: .; cdr3_nt: TGCAGCGTCGAGGACAGGGGATTGACCGGGGAGCTGTTTTTT; cdr3_aa: CSVEDRGLTGELFF
d_call: .; j_call: TRBJ1-3; v_call: TRBV19; clone_size: .; cdr3_nt: TGTGCCAGTACGATTGGAGGAGACTCTGGAAACACCATATATTTT; cdr3_aa: CASTIGGDSGNTIYF
d_call: TRBD1; j_call: TRBJ2-7; v_call: TRBV7-2; clone_size: .; cdr3_nt: TGTGCCAGCAGCTCCGGGACAGGGAACTACGAGCAGTACTTC; cdr3_aa: CASSSGTGNYEQYF
d_call: TRBD1; j_call: TRBJ2-7; v_call: TRBV2; clone_size: .; cdr3_nt: TGTGCCAGCAGTGGGGACAGGGGTTACGAGCAGTACTTC; cdr3_aa: CASSGDRGYEQYF